These 14 T cell receptor gamma chains originate from one sample sequenced in a study of γδ T cells in repeated Plasmodium falciparum infection. TCRdb applied CATT to the multiplex PCR reads for clone calling. The sample has roughly 15,000 gamma-chain clones, more than 1.5% seen once. Bulk repertoires came from Vgamma9/Vdelta2+ or Vdelta2-negative gammadelta T cells flow-sorted from PBMC. Input material: gamma-delta T cells from blood. The receptors were sampled from a pool of human donors (malaria-infected and uninfected, not separated).

Regarding this clone: TCRdb's listed protein matches a much larger clone and diverges from this DNA's translation at residue 6, likely through a read error; the protein shown comes from the DNA. V gene TRGV5 combines with J gene TRGJ1 or TRGJ2. The J gene was missing in TCRdb and was found by matching the end of the DNA to germline. CDR1 VINAFY and CDR2 YDVSNSKD come from the germline V gene. CDR3 size: 13 residues. Losses at the gene ends were 3 bases for V and 8 bases for J; bases not matched to a gene: 10. CDR3 DNA sequence: TGTGCCACCTGGGACGGGCCTTTCGATAAGAAACTCTTT. Its translation: CATWDGPFDKKLF.

By share, this clone counts as medium-sized (0.01 to 0.1%). This CDR3 is also generated by other DNA sequences in the sample. The CDR3 region is CATWDGAGSNYKKLF. DNA of the CDR3: TGTGCCACCTGGGATGGCGCGGGTTCTAATTATAAGAAACTCTTT. The rearrangement joins TRGV4 to TRGJ1 or TRGJ2. CDR1 is EGSTGY, CDR2 YDSYTSSV, per germline. V lost 1 base to trimming and J lost 5 bases; unmatched junction nucleotides: 11. The CDR3 runs 15 residues.

The rearrangement joins TRGV3 to TRGJP2. The J gene is absent in TCRdb and was assigned here via DNA matching to germline. The V and J ends lost 7 bases and 8 bases, in that order; junction bases with no gene match: 7. The V gene's germline CDR1 is VTNTFY and CDR2 YDVSTARD (reference sequence). This CDR3 spans 12 amino acids. CDR3 loop: CATCSSDWIKTF. Here the CDR3 DNA reads TGTGCCACCTGTTCCTCCGATTGGATCAAGACGTTT.

The sample holds many counts of this clone. TCRdb attributes to this sequence the protein of a much larger clone, which differs from the DNA translation at residue 10; a read error is likely, and the protein displayed is translated from the DNA. The chain combines TRGV9 with TRGJP. Looked up from germline, CDR1 is GITISATS and CDR2 is ISYDGTV (reference sequence). This CDR3 has 17 amino acids. CDR3 DNA: TGTGCCTTGTGGGAGGTCCCAAAAGAGTTTGGCAAAAAAATCAAGGTATTT. It codes for CALWEVPKEFGKKIKVF.

This clone was recorded at least ten times. TCRdb's protein for this DNA is that of a much larger clone and differs from the translation at residues 12 and 14, likely a read error; the protein shown is the DNA translation. CDR3: CALWETEELGKEIEVF. The CDR3 nucleotides read TGTGCCTTGTGGGAAACGGAGGAGTTGGGCAAAGAAATCGAGGTATTT. A V gene of TRGV9 was called, but no J gene was assigned. Per the germline V gene, CDR1 is GITISATS and CDR2 is ISYDGTV (reference sequence). This CDR3 comprises 16 residues.

By share, this clone counts as large. The sample carries other DNA sequences with the same CDR3. The chain joins TRGV9 to TRGJ1 or TRGJ2. There are 13 residues in the CDR3. V lost 2 bases to trimming and J lost 2 bases; unmatched junction nucleotides: 3. CDR1 GITISATS and CDR2 ISYDGTV come from the germline V gene (reference sequence). CDR3 protein: CALWEDHYYKKLF. The CDR3 DNA is TGTGCCTTGTGGGAGGACCATTATTATAAGAAACTCTTT.

This clone was counted ten times or more. The protein held in TCRdb is that of a much larger clone and does not match this DNA's translation at residue 4, likely because of a read error; the protein shown is translated from the DNA. The J gene is TRGJP, the V gene TRGV9. The J gene, missing from TCRdb, was assigned here through DNA to germline matching. CDR3 length: 16 residues. CDR1 GITISATS and CDR2 ISYDGTV come from the germline V gene (reference sequence). The CDR3 DNA follows: TGTGCCTTGCGGGAGTCCCAAGAGTTGGGCAAAAAAATCAAGGTATTT. It codes for CALRESQELGKKIKVF.

This clone showed up many times. A read error likely explains why the TCRdb protein, taken from a much larger clone, differs from this DNA's translation at residue 9; the protein shown is translated from the DNA. The chain has TRGV4 and TRGJ1 or TRGJ2. The CDR3 is 15 amino acids. V shed 1 base, J shed 1 base, and the junction held 7 bases outside the gene matches. CDR1 and CDR2 from the germline V gene are EGSTGY and YDSYTSSV. As DNA, the CDR3 is TGTGCCACCTGGGATGGCAAGGGAAATTATTATAAGAAACTCTTT. It translates to CATWDGKGNYYKKLF.

This clone showed up just a few times. The TCRdb record carries a much larger clone's protein, which differs from this DNA's translation at residue 3; a read error is the likely cause, and the protein listed here is the DNA translation. The J gene is TRGJ1 or TRGJ2, the V gene TRGV8. CDR3 length: 15 residues. CDR1 and CDR2 from the germline V gene are VENAVY and YDSYNSRV. This CDR3 is CASWDSHSNYYKKLF. CDR3 bases: TGTGCCTCCTGGGATAGCCACTCGAATTATTATAAGAAACTCTTT.

This clone was recorded a few times. One base separates it from a far larger clone, so it is likely a read error. Other DNA variants within this sample encode the same CDR3. The J gene is TRGJP2, the V gene TRGV2. In the absence of a J gene in TCRdb, the DNA was matched to germline to assign it here. The trim removed 0 bases at V and 0 bases at J, leaving 10 bases unmatched. Germline V CDR1 and CDR2: EGSNGY, YDSYNSKV. The CDR3 is 18 residues long. The DNA of the CDR3 is TGTGCCACCTGGGACGGGGTTCCCCGGTATAGTAGTGATTGGATCAAGACGTTT. Amino acid sequence: CATWDGVPRYSSDWIKTF.

In its sample, this clone was seen many times. This probably arose from a read error, given a far larger clone one base away. This same CDR3 is encoded by further DNA sequences in the sample. V and J are TRGV2 and TRGJ1 or TRGJ2. Germline-derived CDR1 and CDR2 are EGSNGY and YDSYNSKV. V lost 0 bases, J lost 10 bases, and 6 bases stayed unmatched. The CDR3 length is 12 residues. The CDR3 nucleotides read TGTGCCACCTGGGACGGGCATCACAAGAAACTCTTT. Its translation is CATWDGHHKKLF.

As concerns this clone: The TCRdb protein comes from a much larger clone and disagrees with this DNA's translation at residue 4, likely due to a read error; the protein given here is derived from the DNA. This chain links TRGV4 with TRGJ1 or TRGJ2. Per the germline V gene, CDR1 is EGSTGY and CDR2 is YDSYTSSV. This CDR3 is 11 amino acids long. Trimming at V came to 9 bases and at J to 2 bases, leaving 4 bases not matched to a gene. The CDR3 here is CATLHYYKKLF. In DNA form, the CDR3 reads TGTGCCACCCTCCATTATTATAAGAAACTCTTT.

This clone was counted only a few times. The protein recorded in TCRdb matches a much larger clone and deviates from this DNA's translation at residue 7, suggesting a read error; the protein here is obtained by translating the DNA. The rearrangement uses TRGV5 and TRGJ1 or TRGJ2. V shed 0 bases, J shed 3 bases, and the junction held 8 bases outside the gene matches. The germline V gene encodes CDR1 VINAFY and CDR2 YDVSNSKD. This CDR3 spans 15 amino acids. The DNA for the CDR3 is TGTGCCACCTGGGACAGGCAGAAAACTTATTATAAGAAACTCTTT. Its protein is CATWDRQKTYYKKLF.

This clone was seen more than once but under ten times. TCRdb's protein, taken from a much larger clone, differs from this DNA's translation at residue 7, likely owing to a read error; the protein displayed comes from the DNA. The genes are TRGV9 and TRGJ1 or TRGJ2. The J gene was not available in TCRdb and was assigned here by matching the DNA to germline segments. J was trimmed by 9 bases and V by 1 base; bases with no gene match: 3. The CDR3 runs to 11 residues. Germline lookup yields CDR1 GITISATS and CDR2 ISYDGTV (reference sequence). For the CDR3, the DNA is TGTGCCTTGTGGGAGGTACTTAAGAAACTCTTT. The encoded protein is CALWEVLKKLF.